These 30 T cell receptor beta chains originate from one sample sequenced in a study of shared T cell receptors in the human thymus. The protocol was immunoSEQ multiplex PCR, while the TCRdb copy is restricted to in-frame clones and leaves out a portion. This sample has some 660,000 clones, with 80% to 90% found just once. The same specimen was also included in a second study, on human thymus T cells.

The sample comprised thymocytes. These receptors all come from a boy less than two years old with a congenital heart defect.

The CDR3 DNA is TGTGCCAGCAGTGAGTCCCCAGCGGCAGAAAAATACTACGAGCAGTACTTC. It translates to CASSESPAAEKYYEQYF. J is TRBJ2-7 and V is TRBV25-1, with TRBD2 as a possible D gene (5 bases). V dropped 3 bases and J dropped 3 bases, with 21 bases sitting between them. This CDR3 spans 17 amino acids. Per the germline V gene, CDR1 is MGHDK and CDR2 is SYGVNS.

The V gene is TRBV15, the J gene TRBJ2-7, with 9 nucleotides matching TRBD2. Germline V gives CDR1 LNHNV, CDR2 YYDKDF (reference sequence). Germline trimming cut 2 bases from V and 3 bases from J; bases unmatched to any gene: 2. This CDR3 region has 14 residues. The CDR3 loop reads CATSRLAGNYEQYF. CDR3 DNA sequence: TGTGCCACCAGCAGACTAGCGGGGAACTACGAGCAGTACTTC.

This sequence joins TRBV5-4 and TRBJ2-3; D gene ambiguous. Trimming left V 4 bases short and J 4 bases short, with 16 bases between. The CDR3 has 15 amino acids. The germline V gene encodes CDR1 SGHNT and CDR2 YYREEE (reference sequence). The CDR3 region has the DNA TGTGCCAGCAGCCCCGATGGCGCGGCTCCAGATACGCAGTATTTT. It specifies CASSPDGAAPDTQYF.

This chain uses TRBV28 with TRBJ1-6, with D tentatively TRBD1 (6 bases). Between the trimmed V and J ends, which lost 6 bases and 9 bases, there was a span of 15 bases. CDR1 MDHEN and CDR2 SYDVKM come from the germline V gene. The CDR3 spans 14 residues. The CDR3 spells CASRITGKRSPLHF. CDR3 nucleotide sequence: TGTGCCAGCAGGATAACAGGGAAGCGTTCACCCCTCCACTTT. Full variable domain (remainder filled in from reference TRBV28 and TRBJ1-6): DVKVTQSSRYLVKRTGEKVFLECVQDMDHENMFWYRQDPGLGLRLIYFSYDVKMKEKGDIPEGYSVSREKKERFSLILESASTNQTSMYLCASRITGKRSPLHFGNGTRLTVT.

The chain couples TRBV28 to TRBJ2-1; D is possibly TRBD2 (5 bases). Trimming cost V 3 bases and J 6 bases, with 12 bases left between them. CDR1 is MDHEN, CDR2 SYDVKM, per germline. CDR3 size: 14 residues. The CDR3 bases are TGTGCCAGCAGTTTTCTCCGGACTCCCAATGAGCAGTTCTTC. Protein: CASSFLRTPNEQFF.

The CDR3 reads CATSRDTRSETGPGNTIYF. Here the CDR3 DNA reads TGTGCCACCAGCAGAGATACTCGTAGTGAGACAGGCCCTGGAAACACCATATATTTT. The chain combines TRBV15 with TRBJ1-3, with a tentative D call TRBD1 (6 bases). CDR3 length: 19 residues. The V end was cut by 0 bases, the J end by 2 bases, with 20 bases between. Per the germline V gene, CDR1 is LNHNV and CDR2 is YYDKDF (reference sequence).

The CDR3 loop is CSARGYEQYF. The CDR3 DNA is TGCAGTGCCAGGGGGTACGAGCAGTACTTC. The V and J genes are TRBV20-1 and TRBJ2-5; 7 bases fit TRBD1. The J call is doubtful: the DNA matches TRBJ2-7 better. Germline V gene data show CDR1 as DFQATT and CDR2 as SNEGSKA (reference sequence). This CDR3 contains 10 residues.

The chain is built from TRBV5-8 and TRBJ1-2; the D is unclear. The CDR3 extends over 14 amino acids. From germline, CDR1 is SGHTS and CDR2 YDEGEE. V lost 0 bases to trimming and J lost 2 bases, with 8 bases between them. In DNA, the CDR3 is TGTGCCAGCAGCTTGGAACTCAAAAACTATGGCTACACCTTC. Translated, it gives CASSLELKNYGYTF.

This rearrangement joins TRBV6-6 to TRBJ1-5, with D perhaps TRBD1 (6 bases). The CDR3 has 14 amino acids. V lost 5 bases, J lost 4 bases, and 12 bases lay in between. Germline loops: CDR1 MNHNY, CDR2 SVGAGI (reference sequence). The chain's CDR3 is CASSNGTLNQPQHF. CDR3 in DNA: TGTGCCAGCAGTAACGGGACACTAAATCAGCCCCAGCATTTT.

The gene calls are TRBV5-1 and TRBJ2-3, with 10 bases identical to TRBD1. This CDR3 has 16 amino acids. After removal of 4 bases from V and 1 base from J, the junction contained 6 bases not matched to a gene. CDR1 and CDR2 from the germline V gene are SGHRS and YFSETQ. The CDR3 spells CASSVTGTGGTDTQYF. For the CDR3, the DNA is TGCGCCAGCAGCGTAACCGGGACAGGGGGCACAGATACGCAGTATTTT. Full variable domain (outside the CDR3, taken from reference TRBV5-1 and TRBJ2-3): KAGVTQTPRYLIKTRGQQVTLSCSPISGHRSVSWYQQTPGQGLQFLFEYFSETQRNKGNFPGRFSGRQFSNSRSEMNVSTLELGDSALYLCASSVTGTGGTDTQYFGPGTRLTVL.

V gene TRBV4-2 combines with J gene TRBJ2-2; unclear D gene. Germline assignment: CDR1 LGHNA and CDR2 YNFKEQ. CDR3 size: 16 residues. Trimming took off 0 bases at V and 2 bases at J, with 10 bases between the two ends. In nucleotides, the CDR3 is TGTGCCAGCAGCCAAGAAGGCGGAAGAAACACCGGGGAGCTGTTTTTT. The encoded protein is CASSQEGGRNTGELFF.

The chain carries TRBV5-6 and TRBJ1-4; 7 nucleotides align to TRBD1. The CDR3 loop spans 19 amino acids. Germline-derived CDR1 and CDR2 are SGHDT and YYEEEE. The V gene end was trimmed by 2 bases and the J gene end by 6 bases; junction bases not matched to a gene: 19. CDR3 protein: CASSLSPGQRPKGDEKLFF. DNA for the CDR3: TGTGCCAGCAGCTTAAGCCCGGGACAGCGTCCTAAGGGGGATGAAAAACTGTTTTTT.

This clone was found a few times. Other nucleotide sequences from this sample produce the same CDR3. CDR3 residues: CASSIGGGGNQPQHF. The CDR3 DNA reads TGTGCCAGTAGTATAGGAGGAGGGGGCAATCAGCCCCAGCATTTT. V usage is TRBV19 and J usage is TRBJ1-5, with D maybe TRBD1 (5 bases). Germline-derived CDR1 and CDR2 are LNHDA and SQIVND (reference sequence). The CDR3 runs to 15 residues. V lost 1 base, J lost 2 bases, and 9 bases lay in between.

The chain links TRBV11-3 to TRBJ2-6, with 9 positions matching TRBD1. The V gene end was trimmed by 2 bases and the J gene end by 0 bases; junction bases not matched to a gene: 8. The CDR3 length is 19 residues. CDR1 SGHNT and CDR2 YENEEA come from the germline V gene. CDR3 region: CASSLYPGQGNSGANVLTF. In nucleotides, the CDR3 is TGTGCCAGCAGCTTATACCCGGGACAGGGAAACTCTGGGGCCAACGTCCTGACTTTC.

This chain connects TRBV7-2 to TRBJ2-3; tentative D call: TRBD1 (6 bases). Trimming took 1 base from V and 0 from J, leaving 11 bases between them. The CDR3 consists of 16 residues. In germline, CDR1 is SGHTA, CDR2 FQGNSA. In DNA form, the CDR3 reads TGTGCCAGCAGCTTAGGCACCACAGGGAGCACAGATACGCAGTATTTT. It yields the protein CASSLGTTGSTDTQYF.

This rearrangement joins TRBV4-1 to TRBJ2-1, with 9 bases fitting TRBD2. Trimming at V came to 1 base and at J to 6 bases, leaving 16 bases not matched to a gene. Germline lookup yields CDR1 MGHRA and CDR2 YSYEKL. The CDR3 contains 19 residues. CDR3 nucleotides: TGCGCCAGCAGCCAAGTCCCCCGGAGGGAGCGGGAGGTTGGCAATGAGCAGTTCTTC. Protein product: CASSQVPRREREVGNEQFF.

V and J are TRBV30 and TRBJ2-5; D might be TRBD1 (6 bases). The length of the CDR3 is 15 residues. Deletions cut 3 bases from V and 0 bases from J, with 14 bases between. Germline V gene data show CDR1 as GTSNPN and CDR2 as SVGIG (reference sequence). CDR3 bases: TGTGCCTGGAGGGACCCCCAGGGGTACCAAGAGACCCAGTACTTC. It translates to CAWRDPQGYQETQYF.

The rearrangement links TRBV6-1 to TRBJ1-2, with D perhaps matching TRBD1 (5 bases). The CDR3 totals 13 residues. The germline CDR1 and CDR2 sequences are MNHNS and SASEGT. Trimming shortened V by 5 bases and J by 5 bases, and 12 bases separated the two germline ends. Written as DNA, the CDR3 is TGTGCCAGCAGTCAGCCGGGGGTGTATGGCTACACCTTC. It yields the protein CASSQPGVYGYTF.

The chain employs TRBV14 and TRBJ2-1; 8 bases map to TRBD2. Trimming removed 0 bases from V and 2 bases from J; junction bases left unmatched: 6. This CDR3 is built from 17 residues. Germline V CDR1 and CDR2: SGHDN, FVKESK. CDR3 sequence (DNA): TGTGCCAGCAGCCAAGATTTAGCGGGGACCGCCTACAATGAGCAGTTCTTC. Protein sequence: CASSQDLAGTAYNEQFF.

The CDR3 DNA sequence: TGTGCCAGCAGCTTAAACCCCAGGGCCGATACGCAGTATTTT. This sequence encodes CASSLNPRADTQYF. The gene calls are TRBV7-6 and TRBJ2-3, with D perhaps matching TRBD1 (5 bases). The V gene's germline CDR1 is SGHVS and CDR2 FNYEAQ. Trimming stripped 2 bases from V and 6 bases from J, with 12 bases between. The CDR3 covers 14 residues.

V and J are TRBV7-9 and TRBJ2-2; the D gene is possibly TRBD2 (6 bases). The germline V and J ends were trimmed by 5 bases and 0 bases, with 22 bases remaining between them. The CDR3 totals 19 residues. The germline CDR1 and CDR2 sequences are SEHNR and FQNEAQ (reference sequence). CDR3 amino acids: CASSPGEEEVTSNTGELFF. In DNA form, the CDR3 reads TGTGCCAGCAGCCCCGGGGAGGAGGAGGTAACCTCGAACACCGGGGAGCTGTTTTTT.

The count of this clone is one. The chain recombines TRBV9 with TRBJ2-5, with D possibly TRBD2 on 5 matching bases. CDR3 length: 15 residues. Germline CDR1 is SGDLS and CDR2 is YYNGEE. Trimming took off 0 bases at V and 1 base at J, with 10 bases between the two ends. The CDR3 coding sequence is TGTGCCAGCAGCGTAGGCTCTAGCCCCCAAGAGACCCAGTACTTC. Translated, it gives CASSVGSSPQETQYF. Together with reference TRBV9 and TRBJ2-5, the CDR3 gives the full variable domain: DSGVTQTPKHLITATGQRVTLRCSPRSGDLSVYWYQQSLDQGLQFLIQYYNGEERAKGNILERFSAQQFPDLHSELNLSSLELGDSALYFCASSVGSSPQETQYFGPGTRLLVL.

This clone appeared a single time. V and J are TRBV5-4 and TRBJ2-1, with a weak D call TRBD2 (6 bases). CDR1 and CDR2 (germline): SGHNT, YYREEE (reference sequence). The CDR3 runs 11 residues. The germline V and J ends were trimmed by 2 bases and 15 bases, with 12 bases remaining between them. The CDR3 coding sequence is TGTGCCAGCAGCTTCGGTACTAGCCGGTTCTTC. It is translated as CASSFGTSRFF.

This clone came up once. The chain links TRBV6-6 to TRBJ2-3; D may be TRBD2 (6 bases). CDR3 length: 14 amino acids. Germline V gene lookup returns CDR1 MNHNY and CDR2 SVGAGI (reference sequence). Between the trimmed V and J ends, which lost 5 bases and 5 bases, there was a span of 14 bases. The CDR3 sequence is CASSVLAGQDTQYF. CDR3 sequence (DNA): TGTGCCAGCAGTGTCCTCGCGGGGCAAGATACGCAGTATTTT.

The chain uses TRBV5-1 and TRBJ2-5, with 7 positions matching TRBD1. The CDR3 is made up of 18 amino acids. CDR1 is SGHRS, CDR2 YFSETQ, per germline. V lost 1 base to trimming and J lost 0 bases; unmatched junction nucleotides: 12. The CDR3 sequence is CASSLPPSDRSYQETQYF. The CDR3 DNA reads TGCGCCAGCAGCTTGCCCCCATCGGACAGGTCGTACCAAGAGACCCAGTACTTC.

This sequence joins TRBV7-6 and TRBJ1-5; D not certain. Deletions cut 1 base from V and 0 bases from J, with 16 bases between. From germline, CDR1 is SGHVS and CDR2 FNYEAQ. CDR3 length: 18 amino acids. The CDR3 here is CASSLGQVEGYSNQPQHF. CDR3 nucleotide sequence: TGTGCCAGCAGCTTAGGTCAGGTAGAGGGATATAGCAATCAGCCCCAGCATTTT.

This chain uses TRBV7-2 with TRBJ2-7, with 10 nucleotides matching TRBD2. Trimming cost V 5 bases and J 6 bases; bases outside gene matches: 7. Germline CDR1 reads SGHTA; CDR2 reads FQGNSA. This CDR3 spans 14 amino acids. CDR3 residues: CASSQTSGVREQYF. CDR3 DNA sequence: TGTGCCAGCAGCCAAACTAGCGGGGTACGCGAGCAGTACTTC. The entire variable domain, with the rest obtained from reference TRBV7-2 and TRBJ2-7, is as follows: GAGVSQSPSNKVTEKGKDVELRCDPISGHTALYWYRQSLGQGLEFLIYFQGNSAPDKSGLPSDRFSAERTGGSVSTLTIQRTQQEDSAVYLCASSQTSGVREQYFGPGTRLTVT.

The rearrangement uses TRBV6-1 and TRBJ2-1; no clear D. V gave up 3 bases and J gave up 10 bases, with 10 bases separating them. CDR1 MNHNS and CDR2 SASEGT come from the germline V gene. The CDR3 is made up of 12 amino acids. Here the CDR3 reads CASSELLQEQFF. In DNA, the CDR3 is TGTGCCAGCAGTGAGCTTCTACAGGAGCAGTTCTTC.

The V and J genes are TRBV27 and TRBJ2-7, with 8 positions matching TRBD2. Unmatched junction bases numbered 13, after V lost 8 bases and J lost 7 bases. CDR1 is MNHEY, CDR2 SMNVEV, per germline (reference sequence). CDR3 size: 14 residues. CDR3 sequence: CASQPGGPRWEQYF. CDR3 nucleotides: TGTGCCAGCCAACCGGGGGGGCCTCGATGGGAGCAGTACTTC.

V is TRBV9 and J is TRBJ2-7; D not resolved. Germline V gene sequence: CDR1 SGDLS, CDR2 YYNGEE. The CDR3 runs to 16 residues. V lost 0 bases and J 0 bases, leaving 13 bases between the germline ends. The chain's CDR3 is CASSVGGVQSSYEQYF. CDR3 bases: TGTGCCAGCAGCGTAGGAGGAGTCCAGAGCTCCTACGAGCAGTACTTC. Filled out from reference TRBV9 and TRBJ2-7, the complete variable domain reads DSGVTQTPKHLITATGQRVTLRCSPRSGDLSVYWYQQSLDQGLQFLIQYYNGEERAKGNILERFSAQQFPDLHSELNLSSLELGDSALYFCASSVGGVQSSYEQYFGPGTRLTVT.